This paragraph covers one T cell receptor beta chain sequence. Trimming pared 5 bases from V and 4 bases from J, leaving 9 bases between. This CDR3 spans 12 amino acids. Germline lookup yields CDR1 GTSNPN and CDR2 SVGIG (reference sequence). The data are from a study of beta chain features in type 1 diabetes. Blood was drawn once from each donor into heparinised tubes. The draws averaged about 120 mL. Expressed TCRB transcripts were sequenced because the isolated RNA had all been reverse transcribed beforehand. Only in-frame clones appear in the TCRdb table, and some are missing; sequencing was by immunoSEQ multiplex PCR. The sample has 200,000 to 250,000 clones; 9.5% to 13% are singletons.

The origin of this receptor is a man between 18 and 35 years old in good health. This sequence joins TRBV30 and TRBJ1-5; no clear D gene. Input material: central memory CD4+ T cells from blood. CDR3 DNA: TGTGCCTGGGGCAACGGAAATCAGCCCCAGCATTTT. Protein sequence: CAWGNGNQPQHF.